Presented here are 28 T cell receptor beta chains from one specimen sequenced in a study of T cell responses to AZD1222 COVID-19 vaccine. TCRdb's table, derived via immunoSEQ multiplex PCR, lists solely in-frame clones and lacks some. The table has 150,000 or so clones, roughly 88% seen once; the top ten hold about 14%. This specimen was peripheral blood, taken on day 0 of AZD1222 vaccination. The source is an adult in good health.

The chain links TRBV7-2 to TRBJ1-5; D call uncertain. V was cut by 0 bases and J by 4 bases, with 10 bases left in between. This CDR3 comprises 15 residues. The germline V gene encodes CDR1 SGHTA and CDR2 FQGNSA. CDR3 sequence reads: CASSLAGRINQPQHF. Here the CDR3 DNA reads TGTGCCAGCAGCTTAGCCGGCAGAATAAATCAGCCCCAGCATTTT.

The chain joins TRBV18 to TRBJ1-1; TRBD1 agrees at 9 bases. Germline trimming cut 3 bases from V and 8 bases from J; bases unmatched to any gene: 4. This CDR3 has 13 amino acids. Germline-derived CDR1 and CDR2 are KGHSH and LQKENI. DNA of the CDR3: TGTGCCAGCTCACCTGGACAGGGGCCCGAAGCTTTCTTT. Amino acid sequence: CASSPGQGPEAFF.

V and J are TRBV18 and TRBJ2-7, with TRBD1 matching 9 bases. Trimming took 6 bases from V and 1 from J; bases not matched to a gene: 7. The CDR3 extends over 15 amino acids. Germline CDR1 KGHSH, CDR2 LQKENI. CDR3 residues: CASSQGTGMSYEQYF. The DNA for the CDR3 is TGTGCCAGCTCCCAAGGGACAGGGATGTCCTACGAGCAGTACTTC.

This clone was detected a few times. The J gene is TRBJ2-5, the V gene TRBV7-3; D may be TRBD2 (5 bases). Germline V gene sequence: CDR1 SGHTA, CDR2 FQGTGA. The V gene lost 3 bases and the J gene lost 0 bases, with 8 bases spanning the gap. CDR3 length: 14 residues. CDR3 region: CASSFNGDQETQYF. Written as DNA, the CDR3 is TGTGCCAGCAGCTTTAACGGGGACCAAGAGACCCAGTACTTC.

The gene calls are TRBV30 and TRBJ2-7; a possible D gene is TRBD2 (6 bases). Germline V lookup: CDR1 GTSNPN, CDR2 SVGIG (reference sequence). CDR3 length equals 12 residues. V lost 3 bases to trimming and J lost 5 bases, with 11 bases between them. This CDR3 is CAWSFGGDEQYF. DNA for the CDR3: TGTGCCTGGAGCTTCGGAGGGGACGAGCAGTACTTC.

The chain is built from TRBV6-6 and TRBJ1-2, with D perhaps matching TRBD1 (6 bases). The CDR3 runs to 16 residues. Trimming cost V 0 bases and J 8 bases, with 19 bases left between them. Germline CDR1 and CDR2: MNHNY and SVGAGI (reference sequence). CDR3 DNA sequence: TGTGCCAGCAGTTACTCGACCGCAGGGGAATTGCACGGCTACACCTTC. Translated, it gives CASSYSTAGELHGYTF.

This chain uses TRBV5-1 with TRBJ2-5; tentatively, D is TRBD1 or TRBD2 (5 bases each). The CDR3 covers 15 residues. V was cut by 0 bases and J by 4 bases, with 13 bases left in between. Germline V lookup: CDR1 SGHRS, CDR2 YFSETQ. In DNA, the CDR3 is TGCGCCAGCAGCTTGGCTCTGGGACCATCAGAGACCCAGTACTTC. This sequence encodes CASSLALGPSETQYF.

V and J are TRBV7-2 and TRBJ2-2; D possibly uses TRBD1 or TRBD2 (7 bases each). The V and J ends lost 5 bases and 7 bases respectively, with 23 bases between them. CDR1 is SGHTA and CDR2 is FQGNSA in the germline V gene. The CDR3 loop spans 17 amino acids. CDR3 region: CASSPLGGGGRIGELFF. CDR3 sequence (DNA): TGTGCCAGCAGCCCGCTAGGGGGCGGGGGTAGGATCGGGGAGCTGTTTTTT.

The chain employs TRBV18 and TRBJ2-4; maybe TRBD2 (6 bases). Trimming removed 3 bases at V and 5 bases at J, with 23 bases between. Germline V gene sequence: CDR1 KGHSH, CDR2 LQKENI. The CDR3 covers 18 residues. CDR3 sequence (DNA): TGTGCCAGCTCACCGGAGGTGGGGAGGTTACGAATGGAAAACATTCAGTACTTC. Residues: CASSPEVGRLRMENIQYF.

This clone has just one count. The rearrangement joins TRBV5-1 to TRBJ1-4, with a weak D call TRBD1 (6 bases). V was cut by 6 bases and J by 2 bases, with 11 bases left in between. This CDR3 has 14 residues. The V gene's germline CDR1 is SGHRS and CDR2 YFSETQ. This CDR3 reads CASTSGVTNEKLFF. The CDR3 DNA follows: TGCGCCAGCACCTCAGGGGTGACTAATGAAAAACTGTTTTTT.

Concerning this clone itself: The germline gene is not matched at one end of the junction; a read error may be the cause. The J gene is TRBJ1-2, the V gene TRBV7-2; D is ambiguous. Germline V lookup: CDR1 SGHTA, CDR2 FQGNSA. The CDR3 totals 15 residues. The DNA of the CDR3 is TGTGCCAGCGGCTTAGTCGCGGGCGACGCGTATGGCTACACCTTC. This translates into CASGLVAGDAYGYTF.

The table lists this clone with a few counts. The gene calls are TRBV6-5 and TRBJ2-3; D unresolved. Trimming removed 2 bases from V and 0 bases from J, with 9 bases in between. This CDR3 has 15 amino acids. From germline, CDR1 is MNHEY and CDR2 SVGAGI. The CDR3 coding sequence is TGTGCCAGCAGTTACCGTACCGGTAGCACAGATACGCAGTATTTT. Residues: CASSYRTGSTDTQYF.

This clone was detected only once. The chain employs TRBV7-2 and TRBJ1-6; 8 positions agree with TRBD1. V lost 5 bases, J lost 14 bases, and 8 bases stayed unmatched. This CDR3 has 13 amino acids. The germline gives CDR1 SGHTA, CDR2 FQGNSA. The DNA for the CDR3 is TGTGCCAGCAGCCCGGGACAGGCCTCCTCCCTCCACTTT. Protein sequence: CASSPGQASSLHF.

The CDR3 coding sequence is TGTGCCACCAGTGATTACCGGGACAGTCGTCTCGGGGAGCAGTTCTTC. It specifies CATSDYRDSRLGEQFF. The rearrangement uses TRBV24-1 and TRBJ2-1; 7 bases align to TRBD1. The CDR3 runs to 16 residues. The ends lost 2 bases at V and 10 bases at J; junction bases unmatched: 13. Germline V CDR1 and CDR2: KGHDR, SFDVKD.

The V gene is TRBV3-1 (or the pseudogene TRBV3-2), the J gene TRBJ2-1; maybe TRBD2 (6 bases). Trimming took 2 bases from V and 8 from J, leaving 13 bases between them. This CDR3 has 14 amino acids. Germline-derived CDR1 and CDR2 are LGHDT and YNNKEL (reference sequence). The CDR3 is CASSQLRRGDEQFF. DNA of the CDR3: TGTGCCAGCAGCCAACTCCGACGCGGGGATGAGCAGTTCTTC.

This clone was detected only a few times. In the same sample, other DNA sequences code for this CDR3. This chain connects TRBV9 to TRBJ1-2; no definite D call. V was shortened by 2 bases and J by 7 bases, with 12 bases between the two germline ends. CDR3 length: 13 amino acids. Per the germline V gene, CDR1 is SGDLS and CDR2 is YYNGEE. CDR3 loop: CASSVGGVGGYTF. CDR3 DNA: TGTGCCAGCAGCGTCGGCGGCGTGGGTGGCTACACCTTC.

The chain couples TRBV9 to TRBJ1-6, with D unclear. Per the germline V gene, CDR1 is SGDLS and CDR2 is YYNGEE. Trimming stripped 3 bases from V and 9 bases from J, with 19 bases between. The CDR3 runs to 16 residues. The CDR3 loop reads CASSATAGGGSSPLHF. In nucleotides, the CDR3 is TGTGCCAGCAGCGCTACCGCCGGAGGTGGAAGTTCACCCCTCCACTTT.

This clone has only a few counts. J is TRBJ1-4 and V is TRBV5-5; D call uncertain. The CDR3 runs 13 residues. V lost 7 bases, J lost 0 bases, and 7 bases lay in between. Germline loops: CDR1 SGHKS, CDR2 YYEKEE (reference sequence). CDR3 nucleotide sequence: TGTGCCAGCGGTGGGGCAACTAATGAAAAACTGTTTTTT. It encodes CASGGATNEKLFF.

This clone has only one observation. CDR3 sequence (DNA): TGCAGTGCCCAGGCGGGGGTTGGAGCTTTCTTT. Translating it yields CSAQAGVGAFF. This chain connects TRBV20-1 to TRBJ1-1; a possible D gene is TRBD1 (5 bases). V lost 6 bases, J lost 10 bases, and 15 bases lay in between. There are 11 residues in the CDR3. Germline CDR1 reads DFQATT; CDR2 reads SNEGSKA (reference sequence).

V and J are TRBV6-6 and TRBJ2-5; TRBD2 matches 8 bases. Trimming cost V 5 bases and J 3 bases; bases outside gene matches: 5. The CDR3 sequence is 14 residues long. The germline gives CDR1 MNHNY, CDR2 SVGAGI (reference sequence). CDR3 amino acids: CASSRSGAKETQYF. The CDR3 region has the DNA TGTGCCAGCAGTCGTAGCGGGGCCAAAGAGACCCAGTACTTC.

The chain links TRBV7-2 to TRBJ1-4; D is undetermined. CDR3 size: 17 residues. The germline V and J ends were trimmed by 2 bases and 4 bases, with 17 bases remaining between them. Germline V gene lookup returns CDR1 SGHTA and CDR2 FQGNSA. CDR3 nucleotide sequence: TGTGCCAGCAGCTTAATGATGTTGGGGTTGGGTAATGAAAAACTGTTTTTT. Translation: CASSLMMLGLGNEKLFF.

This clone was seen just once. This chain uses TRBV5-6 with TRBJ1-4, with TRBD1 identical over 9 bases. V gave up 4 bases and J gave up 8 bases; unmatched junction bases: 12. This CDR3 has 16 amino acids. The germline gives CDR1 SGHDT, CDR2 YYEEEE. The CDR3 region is CASSPNWDRADEKLFF. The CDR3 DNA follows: TGTGCCAGCAGCCCCAATTGGGACAGGGCGGACGAAAAACTGTTTTTT.

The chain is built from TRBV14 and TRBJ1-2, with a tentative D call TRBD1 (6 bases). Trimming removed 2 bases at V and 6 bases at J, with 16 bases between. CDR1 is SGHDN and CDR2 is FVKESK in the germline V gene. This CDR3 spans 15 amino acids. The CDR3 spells CASSQFRTTGNGYTF. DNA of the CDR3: TGTGCCAGCAGCCAATTCCGTACAACAGGGAATGGCTACACCTTC. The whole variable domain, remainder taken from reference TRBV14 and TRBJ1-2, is EAGVTQFPSHSVIEKGQTVTLRCDPISGHDNLYWYRRVMGKEIKFLLHFVKESKQDESGMPNNRFLAERTGGTYSTLKVQPAELEDSGVYFCASSQFRTTGNGYTFGSGTRLTVV.

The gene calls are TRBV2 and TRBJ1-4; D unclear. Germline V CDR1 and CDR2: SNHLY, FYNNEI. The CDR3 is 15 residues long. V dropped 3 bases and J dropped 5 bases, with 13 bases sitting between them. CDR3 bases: TGTGCCAGCAGTGATAACCGGGCCCCGAATGAAAAACTGTTTTTT. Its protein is CASSDNRAPNEKLFF.

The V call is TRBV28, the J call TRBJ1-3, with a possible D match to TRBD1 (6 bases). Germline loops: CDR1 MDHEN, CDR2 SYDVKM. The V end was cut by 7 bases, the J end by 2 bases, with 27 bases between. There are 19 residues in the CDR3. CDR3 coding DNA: TGTGCCAGCATCTCAGGGGTGAAGAGAAGGGTTTTCGCTGGAAACACCATATATTTT. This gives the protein CASISGVKRRVFAGNTIYF.

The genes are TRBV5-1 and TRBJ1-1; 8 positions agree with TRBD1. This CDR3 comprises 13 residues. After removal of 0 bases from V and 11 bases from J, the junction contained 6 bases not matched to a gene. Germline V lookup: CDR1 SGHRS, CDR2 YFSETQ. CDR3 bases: TGCGCCAGCAGCTTGGACAGGGGGAGGTACGCTTTCTTT. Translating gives CASSLDRGRYAFF.

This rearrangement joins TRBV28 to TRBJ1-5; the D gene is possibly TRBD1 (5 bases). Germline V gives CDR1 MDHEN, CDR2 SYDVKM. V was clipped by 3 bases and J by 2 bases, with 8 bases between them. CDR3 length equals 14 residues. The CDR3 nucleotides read TGTGCCAGCAGTTTTGGGGCAGGCAATCAGCCCCAGCATTTT. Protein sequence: CASSFGAGNQPQHF.

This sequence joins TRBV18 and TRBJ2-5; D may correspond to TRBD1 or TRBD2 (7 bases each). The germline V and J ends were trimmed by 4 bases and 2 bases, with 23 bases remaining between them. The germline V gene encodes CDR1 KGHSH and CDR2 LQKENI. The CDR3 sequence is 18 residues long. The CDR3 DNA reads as TGTGCCAGCTCACTAAGATACCTGACAGGGAGGGAACAAGAGACCCAGTACTTC. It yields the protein CASSLRYLTGREQETQYF.